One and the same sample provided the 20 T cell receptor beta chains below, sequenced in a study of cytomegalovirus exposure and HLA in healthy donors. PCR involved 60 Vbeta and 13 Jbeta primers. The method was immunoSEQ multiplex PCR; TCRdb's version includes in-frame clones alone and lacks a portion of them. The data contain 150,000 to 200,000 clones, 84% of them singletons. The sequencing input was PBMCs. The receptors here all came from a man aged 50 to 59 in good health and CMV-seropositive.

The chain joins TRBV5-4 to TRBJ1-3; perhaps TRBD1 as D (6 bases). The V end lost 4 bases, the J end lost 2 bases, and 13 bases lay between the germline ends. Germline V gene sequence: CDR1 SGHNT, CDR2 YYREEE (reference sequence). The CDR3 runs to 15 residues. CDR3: CASSRGGPPGNTIYF. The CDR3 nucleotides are TGTGCCAGCAGCAGGGGGGGACCCCCTGGAAACACCATATATTTT. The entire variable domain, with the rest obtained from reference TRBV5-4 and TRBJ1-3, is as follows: ETGVTQSPTHLIKTRGQQVTLRCSSQSGHNTVSWYQQALGQGPQFIFQYYREEENGRGNFPPRFSGLQFPNYSSELNVNALELDDSALYLCASSRGGPPGNTIYFGEGSWLTVV.

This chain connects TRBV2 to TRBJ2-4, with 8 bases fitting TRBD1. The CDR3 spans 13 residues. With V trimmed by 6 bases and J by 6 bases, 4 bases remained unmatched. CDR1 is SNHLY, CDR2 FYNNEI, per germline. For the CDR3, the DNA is TGTGCCAGCAGAATCGACAGGGGAAACATTCAGTACTTC. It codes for CASRIDRGNIQYF. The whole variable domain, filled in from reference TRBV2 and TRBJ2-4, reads EPEVTQTPSHQVTQMGQEVILRCVPISNHLYFYWYRQILGQKVEFLVSFYNNEISEKSEIFDDQFSVERPDGSNFTLKIRSTKLEDSAMYFCASRIDRGNIQYFGAGTRLSVL.

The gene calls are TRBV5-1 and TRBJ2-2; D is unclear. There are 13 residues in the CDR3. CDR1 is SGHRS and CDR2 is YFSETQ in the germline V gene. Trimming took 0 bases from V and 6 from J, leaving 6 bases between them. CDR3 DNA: TGCGCCAGCAGCTTGGCCCGGGCCGGGGAGCTGTTTTTT. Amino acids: CASSLARAGELFF.

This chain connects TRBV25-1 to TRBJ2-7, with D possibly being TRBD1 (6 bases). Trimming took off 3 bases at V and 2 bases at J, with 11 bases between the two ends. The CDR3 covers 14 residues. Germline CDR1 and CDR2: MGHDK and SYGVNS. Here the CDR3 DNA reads TGTGCCAGCAGTGAGGACAGATATCCCTACGAGCAGTACGTC. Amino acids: CASSEDRYPYEQYV.

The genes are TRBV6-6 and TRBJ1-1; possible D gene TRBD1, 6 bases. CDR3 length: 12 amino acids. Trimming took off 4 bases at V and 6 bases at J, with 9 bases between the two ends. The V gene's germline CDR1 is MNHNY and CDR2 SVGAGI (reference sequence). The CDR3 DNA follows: TGTGCCAGCAGTTCCACAGGGTCTGAAGCTTTCTTT. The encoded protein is CASSSTGSEAFF.

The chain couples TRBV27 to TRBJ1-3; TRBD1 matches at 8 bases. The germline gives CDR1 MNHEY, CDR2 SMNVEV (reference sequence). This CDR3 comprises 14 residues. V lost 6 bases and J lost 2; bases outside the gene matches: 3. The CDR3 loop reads CASRPTGAGNTIYF. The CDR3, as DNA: TGTGCCAGCAGGCCGACAGGGGCTGGAAACACCATATATTTT.

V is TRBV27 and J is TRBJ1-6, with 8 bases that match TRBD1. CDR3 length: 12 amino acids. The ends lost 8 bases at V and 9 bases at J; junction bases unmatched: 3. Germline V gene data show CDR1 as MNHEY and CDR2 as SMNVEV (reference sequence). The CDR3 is CASRDRSSPLHF. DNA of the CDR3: TGTGCCAGCCGGGACAGGTCTTCACCCCTCCACTTT.

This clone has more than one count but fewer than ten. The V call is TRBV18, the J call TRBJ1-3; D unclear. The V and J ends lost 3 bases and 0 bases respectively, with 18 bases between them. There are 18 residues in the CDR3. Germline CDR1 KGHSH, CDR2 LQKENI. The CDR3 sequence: CASSPITAIAFSGNTIYF. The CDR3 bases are TGTGCCAGCTCACCCATAACGGCGATAGCGTTCTCTGGAAACACCATATATTTT.

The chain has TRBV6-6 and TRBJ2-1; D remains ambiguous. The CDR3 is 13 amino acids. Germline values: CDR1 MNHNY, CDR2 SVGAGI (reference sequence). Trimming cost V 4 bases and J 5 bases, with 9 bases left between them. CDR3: CASSSLPHNEQFF. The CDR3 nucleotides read TGTGCCAGCAGTTCCCTTCCCCACAATGAGCAGTTCTTC.

The chain's CDR3 is CASSSLEGARGNTIYF. CDR3 DNA sequence: TGTGCCAGCAGCTCACTTGAGGGGGCGCGCGGAAACACCATATATTTT. V and J are TRBV5-6 and TRBJ1-3; TRBD1 matches 7 bases. With V trimmed by 3 bases and J by 4 bases, 10 bases remained unmatched. This CDR3 comprises 16 residues. Germline loops: CDR1 SGHDT, CDR2 YYEEEE.

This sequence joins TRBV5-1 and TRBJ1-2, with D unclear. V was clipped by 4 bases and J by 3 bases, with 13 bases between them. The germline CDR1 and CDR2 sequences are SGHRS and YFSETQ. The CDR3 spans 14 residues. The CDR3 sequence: CASSPGFGDYGYTF. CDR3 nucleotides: TGCGCCAGCAGCCCGGGATTTGGGGACTATGGCTACACCTTC.

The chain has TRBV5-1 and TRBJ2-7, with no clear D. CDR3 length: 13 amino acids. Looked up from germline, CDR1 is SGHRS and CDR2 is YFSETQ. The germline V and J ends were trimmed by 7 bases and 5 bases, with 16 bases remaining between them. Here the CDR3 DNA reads TGCGCCAGCGCCCTGAGAGTGTTTGACGAGCAGTACTTC. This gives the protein CASALRVFDEQYF.

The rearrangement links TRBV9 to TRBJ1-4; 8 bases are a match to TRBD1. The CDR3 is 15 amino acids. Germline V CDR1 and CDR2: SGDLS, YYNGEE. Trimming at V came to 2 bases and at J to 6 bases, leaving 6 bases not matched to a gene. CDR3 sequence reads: CASSVRTGRDEKLFF. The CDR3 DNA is TGTGCCAGCAGCGTCAGGACAGGGAGGGATGAAAAACTGTTTTTT.

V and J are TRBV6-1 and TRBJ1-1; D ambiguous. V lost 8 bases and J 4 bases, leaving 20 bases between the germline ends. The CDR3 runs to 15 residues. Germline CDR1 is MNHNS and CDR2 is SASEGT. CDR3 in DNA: TGTGCCAGCTACCGGGGATCCCAGTACGCCACTGAAGCTTTCTTT. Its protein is CASYRGSQYATEAFF.

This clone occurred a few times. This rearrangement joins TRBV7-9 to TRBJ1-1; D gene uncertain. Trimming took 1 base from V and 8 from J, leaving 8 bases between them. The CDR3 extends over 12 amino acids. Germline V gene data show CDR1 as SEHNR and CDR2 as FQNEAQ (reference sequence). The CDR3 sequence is CASSLGRPEAFF. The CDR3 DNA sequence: TGTGCCAGCAGCTTAGGCAGGCCCGAAGCTTTCTTT.

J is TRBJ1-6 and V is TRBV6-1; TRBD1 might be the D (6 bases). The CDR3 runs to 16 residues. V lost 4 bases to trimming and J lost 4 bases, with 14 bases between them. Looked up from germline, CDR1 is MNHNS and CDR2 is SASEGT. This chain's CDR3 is CASSGKWGQYNSPLHF. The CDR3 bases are TGTGCCAGCAGTGGGAAATGGGGGCAATATAATTCACCCCTCCACTTT.

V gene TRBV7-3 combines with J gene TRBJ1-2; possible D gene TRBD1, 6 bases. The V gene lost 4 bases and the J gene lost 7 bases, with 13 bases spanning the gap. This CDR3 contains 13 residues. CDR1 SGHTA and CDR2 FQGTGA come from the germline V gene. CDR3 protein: CASSSQGGGGYTF. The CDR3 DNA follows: TGTGCCAGCAGCTCACAGGGTGGGGGTGGCTACACCTTC.

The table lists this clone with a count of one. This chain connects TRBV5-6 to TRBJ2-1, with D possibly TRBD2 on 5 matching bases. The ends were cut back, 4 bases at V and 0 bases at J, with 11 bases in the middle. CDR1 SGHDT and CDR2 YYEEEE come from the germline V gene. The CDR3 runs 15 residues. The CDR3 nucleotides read TGTGCCAGCAGCCGCGGGCTGTTCTCCTACAATGAGCAGTTCTTC. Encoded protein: CASSRGLFSYNEQFF.

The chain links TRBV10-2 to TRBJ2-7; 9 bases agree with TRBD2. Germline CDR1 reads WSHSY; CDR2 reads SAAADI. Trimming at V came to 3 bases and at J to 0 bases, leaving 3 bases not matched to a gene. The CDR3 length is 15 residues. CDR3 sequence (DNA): TGCGCCAGCAGTGACGTAGCGGGAGTCTCCTACGAGCAGTACGTC. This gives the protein CASSDVAGVSYEQYV.

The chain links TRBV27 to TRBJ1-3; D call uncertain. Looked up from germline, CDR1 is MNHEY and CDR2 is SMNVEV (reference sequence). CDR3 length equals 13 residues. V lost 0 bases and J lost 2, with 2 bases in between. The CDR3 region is CASSLSTGNTIYF. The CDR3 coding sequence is TGTGCCAGCAGTTTATCCACTGGAAACACCATATATTTT.